One sample yielded the 6 T cell receptor beta chains listed below, sequenced in a study of shared clonotypes between healthy human individuals (dated by TCRdb to the early 2020s). CD8 naive samples were CD45RO-negative cells positively selected for CCR7, giving a CD45RA+CCR7+ population that excluded TemRA cells. The library was generated by the immunoSEQ multiplex PCR assay. Entries here come from immuneACCESS through TCRdb and include only in-frame sequences with V and J called. Some clones fail to appear in such tables; in the studies checked, an unresolved V gene covers under half of the shortfall, and the cause of the remainder is unknown. This sample has roughly 2.1 million clones in its table, and under 95% of those were observed once. Approximately 1.7% of the sample rests with the top ten. Input material: naive CD8+ T cells from PBMCs. Sample cell subset or site, as interpreted from the label and publication: CD45RA+CCR7+. Source of these receptors: a man aged 18 to 35 in good health. Some clones in this sample may be carry-over from other donors' samples.

The rearrangement links TRBV5-6 to TRBJ2-7, with TRBD1 identical over 8 bases. CDR1 and CDR2 from the germline V gene are SGHDT and YYEEEE. V lost 6 bases to trimming and J lost 5 bases; unmatched junction nucleotides: 13. The CDR3 is 15 residues long. CDR3 in DNA: TGTGCCAGCATTCTGACGGGACAGGCCCCGAACGAGCAGTACTTC. Encoded protein: CASILTGQAPNEQYF.

This chain joins TRBV9 and TRBJ2-1, with 12 bases aligning to TRBD2. J was trimmed by 2 bases and V by 7 bases; bases with no gene match: 7. The CDR3 is 16 residues long. Germline V gene data show CDR1 as SGDLS and CDR2 as YYNGEE. CDR3 loop: CASGTSGLQAYNEQFF. The CDR3, as DNA: TGTGCCAGCGGGACTAGCGGGTTACAAGCCTACAATGAGCAGTTCTTC.

The gene calls are TRBV28 and TRBJ1-1, with 7 bases lining up with TRBD1. After removal of 6 bases from V and 5 bases from J, the junction contained 9 bases not matched to a gene. Germline values: CDR1 MDHEN, CDR2 SYDVKM. The CDR3 is 14 residues long. CDR3 bases: TGTGCCAGCAGAAAGGACAGGTTTGAGACTGAAGCTTTCTTT. This sequence encodes CASRKDRFETEAFF.

The CDR3 loop is CASSPQGAEGEQYF. The DNA of the CDR3 is TGCGCCAGCAGCCCCCAGGGGGCTGAGGGCGAGCAGTACTTC. V and J are TRBV4-1 and TRBJ2-7, with 8 bases matching TRBD1. The V gene end was trimmed by 4 bases and the J gene end by 6 bases; junction bases not matched to a gene: 8. Germline V gives CDR1 MGHRA, CDR2 YSYEKL. The CDR3 runs to 14 residues.

The chain uses TRBV11-2 and TRBJ2-1, with D possibly called TRBD1 or TRBD2 (6 bases each). Per the germline V gene, CDR1 is SGHAT and CDR2 is FQNNGV. The CDR3 loop spans 13 amino acids. CDR3 in amino acids: CGTERVLGNEQFF. The CDR3, as DNA: TGTGGGACAGAGCGGGTTCTAGGGAATGAGCAGTTCTTC.

The rearrangement links TRBV4-1 to TRBJ2-1; D gene uncertain. Trimming shortened V by 0 bases and J by 7 bases, and 13 bases separated the two germline ends. In germline, CDR1 is MGHRA, CDR2 YSYEKL. This CDR3 is built from 15 residues. CDR3 DNA: TGCGCCAGCAGCCAAGAACTAACTTCAAGGAATGAGCAGTTCTTC. Its protein is CASSQELTSRNEQFF.